Reported below is one TCR beta chain. Antigen unknown. This entry comes from a study of cytomegalovirus exposure and HLA in healthy donors. V lost 5 bases to trimming and J lost 4 bases, with 14 bases between them. Germline values: CDR1 MDHEN, CDR2 SYDVKM. The CDR3 is 15 residues long. Points from the study as a whole: Among the CMV-associated chains, a few were confirmed in vitro as specific for CMV antigens. There were some 150 TCR beta chains listed as cytomegalovirus-associated.

Only in-frame clones appear in the TCRdb table, and some are missing; sequencing was by immunoSEQ multiplex PCR. In the table there are over 85,000 clones, approximately 93% of which are singletons. The sequenced sample was PBMCs. V and J are TRBV28 and TRBJ1-4; no reliable D call. The source is a woman aged 25-40 years in good health and CMV-seropositive. The CDR3 sequence is CASSIRRTINEKLFF. The CDR3 region has the DNA TGTGCCAGCAGTATCAGACGGACTATTAATGAAAAACTGTTTTTT.